These T cell receptor beta chains were read from a single sample in a study of T-cell reconstitution after alpha-beta-depleted transplantation in children. TCRdb processed the PCR reads anew with MiXCR; each CDR3 protein has one entry. The sample has 360,000 or so distinct CDR3 sequences, about a fifth seen once. The source was PBMCs from the stem cell graft donor, collected from the stem cell graft. These receptors were collected from a human donor who donated a stem cell graft to a child with acute myeloid leukemia. CDR3s include the opening cysteine and the closing phenylalanine or tryptophan. The order of the fields is D gene, clone size, V gene, CDR3 length, J gene, CDR3 DNA, CDR3 protein. A D gene is named only where the DNA matches it firmly. The size entry is marked missing in some rows and otherwise reads once, few, many or a size class.

.	many	TRBV7-2	14	TRBJ2-1	TGTGCCAGCAGCTCCCCTCCGGTATTAGGTGAGCAGTTCTTC	CASSSPPVLGEQFF
.	many	TRBV29-1	10	TRBJ2-1	TGCAGCGTTGTAGGCACTGAGCAGTTCTTC	CSVVGTEQFF
TRBD1	.	TRBV7-6	15	TRBJ2-7	TGTGCCAGCAGCTTAGACAGGGGGTGGACCTACGAGCAGTACTTC	CASSLDRGWTYEQYF
TRBD2	many	TRBV29-1	14	TRBJ2-1	TGCAGCGTGCCGGGACTAGCGATCCCCAATGAGCAGTTCTTC	CSVPGLAIPNEQFF
TRBD1	.	TRBV7-6	15	TRBJ2-3	TGTGCCAGCAGCGTCTCCGGGACAGGGACAGATACGCAGTATTTT	CASSVSGTGTDTQYF
.	.	TRBV4-2	11	TRBJ1-5	TGTGCCAGCAGCCAAGACGGACGATTGCATTTT	CASSQDGRLHF
.	few	TRBV29-1	11	TRBJ1-2	TGCAGCGTTGATTCCGGGTATGGCTACACCTTC	CSVDSGYGYTF
.	.	TRBV29-1	13	TRBJ2-1	TGCAGCGTTGAAGTTGAACTTTCCAATGAGCAGTTCTTC	CSVEVELSNEQFF
TRBD2	.	TRBV18	18	TRBJ2-1	TGTGCCAGCTCACCACCTCTATACGGACTAGCGGGAGGCAATGAGCAGTTCTTC	CASSPPLYGLAGGNEQFF
.	.	TRBV4-3	14	TRBJ1-5	TGCGCCAGCAGCCATACAGGGAGCAATCAGCCCCAGCATTTT	CASSHTGSNQPQHF
TRBD1	.	TRBV5-5	14	TRBJ2-1	TGTGCCAGCAGCTCCGGGACAGTATACAATGAGCAGTTCTTC	CASSSGTVYNEQFF
.	many	TRBV24-1	10	TRBJ2-1	TGTGCCTCCAGGATGGATGAGCAGTTCTTC	CASRMDEQFF
.	.	TRBV7-8	14	TRBJ2-7	TGTGCCAGCAACTTCCGACGGCCGGCCCACGAGCAGTACTTC	CASNFRRPAHEQYF
TRBD2	.	TRBV20-1	16	TRBJ2-3	TGCAGTGCTAGGGGACTAGCGGGAGGGAAGGCAGATACGCAGTATTTT	CSARGLAGGKADTQYF
TRBD2	.	TRBV19	13	TRBJ2-1	TGTGCCAGTAGTATTAGCGGGAGCGGTGAGCAGTTCTTC	CASSISGSGEQFF
.	.	TRBV15	13	TRBJ2-3	TGTGCCACCAGCGGAGGGAACACAGATACGCAGTATTTT	CATSGGNTDTQYF
TRBD1	few	TRBV4-1	16	TRBJ2-1	TGCGCCAGCAGTCGTGTCTCAGGGGGATCCTACAATGAGCAGTTCTTC	CASSRVSGGSYNEQFF
TRBD1	.	TRBV6-1	16	TRBJ1-5	TGTGCCAGCAGTGGAGGGACAGGGGTTAGCAATCAGCCCCAGCATTTT	CASSGGTGVSNQPQHF
.	.	TRBV5-6	13	TRBJ2-2	TGTGCCAGCACCCGGGGACACACCGGGGAGCTGTTTTTT	CASTRGHTGELFF
.	.	TRBV12-3/TRBV12-4	15	TRBJ2-7	TGTGCCAGCAGTCCCCCCCCGGGACGGCCCTACGAGCAGTACTTC	CASSPPPGRPYEQYF
.	many	TRBV29-1	13	TRBJ2-7	TGCAGCGTTGTCAGGGAAGCAGGCTACGAGCAGTACTTC	CSVVREAGYEQYF
.	.	TRBV29-1	13	TRBJ2-7	TGCAGCGTGTCCGGACAGTCGGACTACGAGCAGTACTTC	CSVSGQSDYEQYF
.	.	TRBV21-1	13	TRBJ2-5	TGTGCCAGCAGCAAACCCGGGTGGGAGACCCAGTACTTC	CASSKPGWETQYF
TRBD2	.	TRBV29-1	14	TRBJ2-7	TGCAGCGTTGCGACTAGCGGGAGAGAGGGCGAGCAGTACTTC	CSVATSGREGEQYF
TRBD2	.	TRBV29-1	14	TRBJ2-2	TGCAGCGCAGTAGCGGGAGTGAACACCGGGGAGCTGTTTTTT	CSAVAGVNTGELFF
TRBD1	.	TRBV20-1	14	TRBJ2-3	TGCAGTGCGGGAGGACAGGGGTGGACAGATACGCAGTATTTT	CSAGGQGWTDTQYF
.	few	TRBV3-1	19	TRBJ2-7	TGTGCCAGCAGCCAAGTTTCCCCCGATACGTACAGCCATATTGAAGAGCAGTACTTC	CASSQVSPDTYSHIEEQYF
.	.	TRBV4-2	15	TRBJ2-1	TGTGCCAGCAGCCAACCTGAGCGGAAGGCCCTTGAGCAGTTCTTC	CASSQPERKALEQFF
.	few	TRBV28	14	TRBJ2-1	TGTGCCAGTGGGGGGCAGGGGATCTACAATGAGCAGTTCTTC	CASGGQGIYNEQFF
.	many	TRBV20-1	15	TRBJ2-5	TGCAGTGCTAGAGATTCGGGGGAGGTTTGGGAGACCCAGTACTTC	CSARDSGEVWETQYF
.	.	TRBV12-3/TRBV12-4	15	TRBJ2-7	TGTGCCAGCAGCGAAAGGACAGCCAAGCTTTACGAGCAGTACTTC	CASSERTAKLYEQYF
.	many	TRBV4-3	13	TRBJ1-2	TGCGCCAGCAGCCAACAACGGACCTATGGCTACACCTTC	CASSQQRTYGYTF
.	.	TRBV7-9	16	TRBJ2-1	TGTGCCAGCAGCTTCCCGACTACGAGCTCCTACAATGAGCAGTTCTTC	CASSFPTTSSYNEQFF
TRBD1	.	TRBV7-9	17	TRBJ2-6	TGTGCCAGCAGGTCGGGACAGATATACTCTGGGGCCAACGTCCTGACTTTC	CASRSGQIYSGANVLTF
TRBD1	many	TRBV18	14	TRBJ2-7	TGTGCCAGCTCACCGGGACAGACCTCCTACGAGCAGTACTTC	CASSPGQTSYEQYF
.	many	TRBV5-1	17	TRBJ2-6	TGCGCCAGCAGCTCTTACGGGGGGCGGGATGGGGCCAACGTCCTGACTTTC	CASSSYGGRDGANVLTF
.	many	TRBV29-1	14	TRBJ2-1	TGCAGCGTCGAATCCTTCCCTAGATCCAATGAGCAGTTCTTC	CSVESFPRSNEQFF
TRBD1	.	TRBV7-9	17	TRBJ1-3	TGTGCCAGCAGCCTGGGACAGGGGGTGCTTCCTGGAAACACCATATATTTT	CASSLGQGVLPGNTIYF
TRBD1	.	TRBV5-1	14	TRBJ1-2	TGCGCCAGCAGCCCGACCGACAGGGGATATGGCTACACCTTC	CASSPTDRGYGYTF
TRBD2	.	TRBV7-8	16	TRBJ2-3	TGTGCCAGCAGTGTTAGCGGGATGCCAAGCACAGATACGCAGTATTTT	CASSVSGMPSTDTQYF
.	many	TRBV2	14	TRBJ2-1	TGTGCCAGCAGTGAAGGGCAGGGGCGCAGAGAGCAGTTCTTC	CASSEGQGRREQFF
.	.	TRBV24-1	12	TRBJ2-2	TGTGCCACGGGCCGGGGATGGGGGGAGCTGTTTTTT	CATGRGWGELFF
.	few	TRBV7-9	16	TRBJ2-1	TGTGCCAGCAGCTTACTTGCTGGCAGGCGTTACAATGAGCAGTTCTTC	CASSLLAGRRYNEQFF
TRBD2	few	TRBV25-1	15	TRBJ2-7	TGTGCCAGCACCAGCCCTAGCGGGGCCTCCTACGAGCAGTACTTC	CASTSPSGASYEQYF
TRBD2	few	TRBV20-1	17	TRBJ2-1	TGCAGTGCCCGACCGAGCTTAAGCGGGAGATGGAACAATGAGCAGTTCTTC	CSARPSLSGRWNNEQFF
.	many	TRBV7-9	13	TRBJ2-3	TGTGCCAGCAGCTTGCAGGGCGGCGATACGCAGTATTTT	CASSLQGGDTQYF
.	.	TRBV5-1	19	TRBJ2-7	TGCGCCAGCAGCTTACGACCCGGTGGACAGAAACTGAAGACCTACGAGCAGTACTTC	CASSLRPGGQKLKTYEQYF
.	.	TRBV5-1	14	TRBJ2-2	TGCGCCAGCAGCCCCGGGACTTTGTACGGGGAGCTGTTTTTT	CASSPGTLYGELFF
.	once	TRBV5-1	16	TRBJ1-5	TGCGCCAGCAGCTTTTGGCCCGGACAGAGAAATCAGCCCCAGCATTTT	CASSFWPGQRNQPQHF
TRBD1	.	TRBV20-1	15	TRBJ1-2	TGCAGTGCTAGACTACACAGGGGCCGGAACTATGGCTACACCTTC	CSARLHRGRNYGYTF
.	many	TRBV20-1	16	TRBJ2-2	TGCAGTGCTAGAGATCGATGGGTTAAGGGCACCGGGGAGCTGTTTTTT	CSARDRWVKGTGELFF